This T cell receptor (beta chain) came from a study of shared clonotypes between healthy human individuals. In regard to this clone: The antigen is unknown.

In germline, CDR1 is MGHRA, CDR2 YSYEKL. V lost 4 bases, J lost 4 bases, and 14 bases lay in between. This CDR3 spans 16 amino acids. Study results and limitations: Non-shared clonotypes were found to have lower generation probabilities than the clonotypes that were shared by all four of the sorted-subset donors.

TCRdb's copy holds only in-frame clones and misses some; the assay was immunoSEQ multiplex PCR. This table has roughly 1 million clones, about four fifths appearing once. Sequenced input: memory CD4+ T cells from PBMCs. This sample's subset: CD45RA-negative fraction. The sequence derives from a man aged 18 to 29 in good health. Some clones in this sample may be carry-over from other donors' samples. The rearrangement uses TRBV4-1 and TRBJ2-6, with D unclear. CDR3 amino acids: CASSPGFSRGANVLTF. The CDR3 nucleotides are TGCGCCAGCAGCCCCGGGTTTTCAAGGGGGGCCAACGTCCTGACTTTC.